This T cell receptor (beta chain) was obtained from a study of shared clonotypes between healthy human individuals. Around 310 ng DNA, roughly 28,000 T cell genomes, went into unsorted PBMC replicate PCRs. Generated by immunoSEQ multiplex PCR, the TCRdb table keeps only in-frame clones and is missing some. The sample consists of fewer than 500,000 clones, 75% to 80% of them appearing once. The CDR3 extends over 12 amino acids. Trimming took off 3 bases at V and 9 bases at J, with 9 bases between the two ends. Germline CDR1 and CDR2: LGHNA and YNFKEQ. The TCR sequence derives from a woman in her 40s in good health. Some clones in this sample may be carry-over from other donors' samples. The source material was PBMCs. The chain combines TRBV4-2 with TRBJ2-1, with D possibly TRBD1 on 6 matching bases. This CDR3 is CASSHETGEQFF. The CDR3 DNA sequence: TGTGCCAGCAGCCACGAGACAGGTGAGCAGTTCTTC.